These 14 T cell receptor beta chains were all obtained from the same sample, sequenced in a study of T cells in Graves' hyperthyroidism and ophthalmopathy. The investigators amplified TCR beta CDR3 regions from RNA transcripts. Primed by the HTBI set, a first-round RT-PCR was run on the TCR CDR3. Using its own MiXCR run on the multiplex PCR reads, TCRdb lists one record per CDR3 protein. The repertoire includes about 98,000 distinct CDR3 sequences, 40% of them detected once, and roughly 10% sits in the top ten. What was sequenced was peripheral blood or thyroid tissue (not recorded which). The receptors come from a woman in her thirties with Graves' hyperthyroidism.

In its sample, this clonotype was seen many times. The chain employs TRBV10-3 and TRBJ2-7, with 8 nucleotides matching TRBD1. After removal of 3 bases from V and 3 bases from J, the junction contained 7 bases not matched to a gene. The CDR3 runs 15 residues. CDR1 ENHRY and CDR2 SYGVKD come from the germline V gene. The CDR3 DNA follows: TGTGCCATCAGTGATTTACGGACAGGGATCTACGAGCAGTACTTC. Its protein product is CAISDLRTGIYEQYF.

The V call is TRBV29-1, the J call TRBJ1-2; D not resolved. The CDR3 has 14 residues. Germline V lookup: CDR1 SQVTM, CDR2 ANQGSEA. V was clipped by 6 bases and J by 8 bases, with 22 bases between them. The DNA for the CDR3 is TGCAGCGTGCCCTCCGGTCGGACCGTCGGAGGCTACACCTTC. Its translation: CSVPSGRTVGGYTF.

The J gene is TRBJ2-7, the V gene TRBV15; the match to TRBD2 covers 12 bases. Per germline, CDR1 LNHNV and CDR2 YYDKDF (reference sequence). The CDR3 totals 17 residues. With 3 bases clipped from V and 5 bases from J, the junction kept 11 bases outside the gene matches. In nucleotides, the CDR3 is TGTGCCACCAGCAGGCGACTAGCGGGAGCACCTTGGCACGAGCAGTACTTC. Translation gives CATSRRLAGAPWHEQYF.

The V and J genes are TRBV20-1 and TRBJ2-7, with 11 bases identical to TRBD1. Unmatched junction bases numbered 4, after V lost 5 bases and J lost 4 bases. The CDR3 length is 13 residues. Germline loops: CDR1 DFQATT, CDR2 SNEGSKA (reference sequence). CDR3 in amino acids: CSAPGQGGYEQYF. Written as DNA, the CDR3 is TGCAGTGCTCCGGGACAGGGGGGTTACGAGCAGTACTTC.

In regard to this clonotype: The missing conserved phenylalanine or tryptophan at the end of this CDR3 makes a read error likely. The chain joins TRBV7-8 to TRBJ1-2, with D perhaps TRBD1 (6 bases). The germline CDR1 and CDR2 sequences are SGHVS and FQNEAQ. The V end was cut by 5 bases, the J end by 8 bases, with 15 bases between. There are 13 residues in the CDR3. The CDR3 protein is CASSRTQGNGYTL. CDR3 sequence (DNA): TGTGCCAGCAGCCGAACACAGGGTAACGGCTACACCCTC.

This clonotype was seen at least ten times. This CDR3 is CASSFVRTGTRFGYTF. DNA for the CDR3: TGTGCCAGCAGCTTCGTCCGGACAGGGACGCGTTTTGGCTACACCTTC. The rearrangement joins TRBV7-2 to TRBJ1-2; TRBD1 matches 8 bases. The V and J ends lost 3 bases and 7 bases, in that order; junction bases with no gene match: 13. This CDR3 is built from 16 residues. Germline CDR1 and CDR2: SGHTA and FQGNSA.

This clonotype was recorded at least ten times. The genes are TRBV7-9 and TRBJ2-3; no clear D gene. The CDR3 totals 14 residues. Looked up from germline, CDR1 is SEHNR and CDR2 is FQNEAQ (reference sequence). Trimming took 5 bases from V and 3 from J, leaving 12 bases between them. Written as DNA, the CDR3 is TGTGCCAGCAGCCCAGTAGCAGCAACAGATACGCAGTATTTT. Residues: CASSPVAATDTQYF.

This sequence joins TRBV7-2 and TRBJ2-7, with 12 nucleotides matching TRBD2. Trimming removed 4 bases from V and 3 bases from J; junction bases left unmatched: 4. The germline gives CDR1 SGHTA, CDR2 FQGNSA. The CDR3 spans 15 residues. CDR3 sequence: CASSSRLAGVYEQYF. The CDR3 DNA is TGTGCCAGCAGCTCCCGACTAGCGGGAGTCTACGAGCAGTACTTC. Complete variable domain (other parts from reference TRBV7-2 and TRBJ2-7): GAGVSQSPSNKVTEKGKDVELRCDPISGHTALYWYRQSLGQGLEFLIYFQGNSAPDKSGLPSDRFSAERTGGSVSTLTIQRTQQEDSAVYLCASSSRLAGVYEQYFGPGTRLTVT.

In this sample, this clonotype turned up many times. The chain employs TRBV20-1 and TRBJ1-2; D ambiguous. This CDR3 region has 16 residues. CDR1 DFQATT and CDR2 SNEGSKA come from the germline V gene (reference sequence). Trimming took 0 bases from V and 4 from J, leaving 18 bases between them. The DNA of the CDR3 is TGCAGTGCTAGAGATCGAGAACAGCCTTACAGCTATGGCTACACCTTC. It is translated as CSARDREQPYSYGYTF.

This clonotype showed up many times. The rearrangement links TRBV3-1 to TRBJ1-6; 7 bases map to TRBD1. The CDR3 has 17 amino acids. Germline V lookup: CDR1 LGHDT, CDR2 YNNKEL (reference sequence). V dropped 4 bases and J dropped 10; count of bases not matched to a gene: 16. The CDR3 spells CASSRTGDSGAVSPLHF. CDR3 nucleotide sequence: TGTGCCAGCAGCCGGACCGGGGACAGTGGCGCAGTGTCACCCCTCCACTTT.

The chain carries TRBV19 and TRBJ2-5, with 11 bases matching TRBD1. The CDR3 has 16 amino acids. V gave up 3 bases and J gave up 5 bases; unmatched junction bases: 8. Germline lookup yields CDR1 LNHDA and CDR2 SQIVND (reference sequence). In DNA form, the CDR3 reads TGTGCCAGTAGTATCACCGGGACAGGGGGAGAGGAGACCCAGTACTTC. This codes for CASSITGTGGEETQYF.

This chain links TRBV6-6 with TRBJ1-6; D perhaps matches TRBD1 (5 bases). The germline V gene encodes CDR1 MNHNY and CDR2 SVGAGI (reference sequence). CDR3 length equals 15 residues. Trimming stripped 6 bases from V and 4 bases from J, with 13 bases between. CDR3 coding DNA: TGTGCCAGCAGCTCATCTCAGGGATATAATTCACCCCTCCACTTT. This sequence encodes CASSSSQGYNSPLHF.

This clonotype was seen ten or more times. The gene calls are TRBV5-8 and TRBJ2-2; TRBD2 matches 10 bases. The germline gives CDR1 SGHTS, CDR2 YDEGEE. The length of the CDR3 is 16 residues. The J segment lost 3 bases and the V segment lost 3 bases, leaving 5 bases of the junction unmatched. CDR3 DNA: TGTGCCAGCAGCTGGACGCTAGCGGGAGACACCGGGGAGCTGTTTTTT. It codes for CASSWTLAGDTGELFF.

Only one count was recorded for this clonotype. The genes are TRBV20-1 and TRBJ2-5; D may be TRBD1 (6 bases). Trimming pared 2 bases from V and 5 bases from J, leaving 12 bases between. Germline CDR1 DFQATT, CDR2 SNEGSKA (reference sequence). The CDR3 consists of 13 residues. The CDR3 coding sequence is TGCAGTGCTAGACCGATGACAGGCGAGACCCAGTACTTC. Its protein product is CSARPMTGETQYF.